The 2 T cell receptor beta chains reported below all come from one sample, sequenced in a study of HIV-infected patients and healthy controls. Alpha and beta constant-region primers primed reverse transcription of about 500 ng RNA. Alpha and beta chain libraries were made separately by chain-specific third strand synthesis with multiplexing indices. TCRdb itself ran the 5' RACE reads through MiXCR, one entry per CDR3 protein. The sample shows under 7,500 distinct CDR3 sequences, roughly 9.7% of them seen only once. Roughly three months, about 14 weeks, into antiretroviral therapy, follow-up blood was collected. The repertoire came from unfractionated whole blood and reflected all unsorted peripheral T cells. The sample here was blood, taken during antiretroviral therapy. These TCRs come from an adult with HIV infection.

The V and J genes are TRBV6-5 and TRBJ2-3; TRBD2 might be the D (5 bases). V was cut by 8 bases and J by 2 bases, with 14 bases left in between. This CDR3 has 14 amino acids. CDR1 and CDR2 (germline): MNHEY, SVGAGI. CDR3: CASCEEENTDTQYF. The CDR3 bases are TGTGCCAGCTGCGAGGAGGAGAACACAGATACGCAGTATTTT.

In this sample, this clonotype turned up many times. This chain connects TRBV7-7 to TRBJ2-5, with D perhaps matching TRBD2 (6 bases). The CDR3 loop spans 14 amino acids. V was clipped by 5 bases and J by 1 base, with 11 bases between them. Germline-derived CDR1 and CDR2 are SSHAT and FNYEAQ (reference sequence). The CDR3 sequence: CASSKRAPQETQYF. Written as DNA, the CDR3 is TGTGCCAGCAGCAAGCGGGCACCCCAAGAGACCCAGTACTTC.